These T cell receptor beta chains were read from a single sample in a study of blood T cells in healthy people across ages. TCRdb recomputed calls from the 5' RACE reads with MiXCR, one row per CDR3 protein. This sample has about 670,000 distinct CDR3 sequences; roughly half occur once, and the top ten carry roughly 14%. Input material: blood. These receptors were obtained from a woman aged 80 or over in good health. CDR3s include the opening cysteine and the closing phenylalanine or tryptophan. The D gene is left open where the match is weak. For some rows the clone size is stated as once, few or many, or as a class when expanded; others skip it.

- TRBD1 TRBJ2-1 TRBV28 TGTGCCAGCAGGCGGCAGGGGGTGGATGAGCAGTTCTTC CASRRQGVDEQFF
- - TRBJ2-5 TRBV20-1 TGCAGTGCTAGAGATCCCGATAAAGGGTCCGAGACCCAGTACTTC CSARDPDKGSETQYF
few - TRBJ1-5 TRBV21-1 TGTGCCAGCAACGAGGGACAGCCCGTCTATAGCAATCAGCCCCAGCATTTT CASNEGQPVYSNQPQHF
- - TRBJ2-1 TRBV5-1 TGCGCCAGCAGCTTGGAGGGACTGACATTGTATGAGCAGTTCTTC CASSLEGLTLYEQFF
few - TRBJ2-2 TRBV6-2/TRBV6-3 TGTGCCAGCAGTTGGCCTACAGCGGGTCCCGGGGAGCTGTTTTTT CASSWPTAGPGELFF
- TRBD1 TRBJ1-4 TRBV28 TGTGCCAGCAGTTTATGGGGGACAGGGAGCGGAAAACTGTTTTTT CASSLWGTGSGKLFF
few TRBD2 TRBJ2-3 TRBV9 TGTGCCAGCAGCGTCTCCCTCTACACCGGGAGGTACACAGATACGCAGTATTTT CASSVSLYTGRYTDTQYF
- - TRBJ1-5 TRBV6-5 TGTGCCAGCAGATTCCCCGGGGGGCGATATCAGCCCCAGCATTTT CASRFPGGRYQPQHF
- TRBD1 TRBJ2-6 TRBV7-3 TGTGCCAGCAGCTCCGACAGGGGTGGGGCCAACGTCCTAACTTTC CASSSDRGGANVLTF
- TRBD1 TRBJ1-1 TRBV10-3 TGTGCCATCGACAGGGGGTCAGGAGAAGCTTTCTTT CAIDRGSGEAFF
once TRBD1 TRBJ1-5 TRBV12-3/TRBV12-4 TGTGCCAGCAGGACAGGGGGAATGGGAAATCAGCCCCAGCATTTT CASRTGGMGNQPQHF
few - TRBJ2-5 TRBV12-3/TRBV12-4 TGTGCCAGCAGTTTAGGCGGCACGGCTCAGACCCAGTACTTC CASSLGGTAQTQYF
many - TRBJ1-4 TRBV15 TGTGCCACCAGCAGAGATTCGGGGCAGGGCGATGAAAAACTGTTTTTT CATSRDSGQGDEKLFF
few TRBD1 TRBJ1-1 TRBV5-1 TGCGCCAGCAGCTTGGGGACAGGGCATGAAGCTTTCTTT CASSLGTGHEAFF
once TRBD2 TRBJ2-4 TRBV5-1 TGCGCCAGCAAATCATCGATGGGACGAGCGGGGGGGCCTTCGGGAAATGAGCAGTACTTC CASKSSMGRAGGPSGNEQYF
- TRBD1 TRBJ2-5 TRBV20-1 TGCAGTGCAGATAAGCTTACACAGGGGTTTGACGAGACCCAGTACTTC CSADKLTQGFDETQYF
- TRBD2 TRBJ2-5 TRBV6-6 TGTACCAGCAGTTCTAGACTAGCGGGAGGAGAAGAGACCCAGTACTTC CTSSSRLAGGEETQYF
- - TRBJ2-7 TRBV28 TGTGCCAGCAGTGTCCCTGGGGTACACGAGCAGTACTTC CASSVPGVHEQYF
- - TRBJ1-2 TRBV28 TGTGCCAGCACGGGTCAAACATGGCTGTTCTATGGCTACACCTTC CASTGQTWLFYGYTF
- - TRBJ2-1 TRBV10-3 TGTGCCATCGGGGGAATTACTGATGAGCAGTTCTTC CAIGGITDEQFF
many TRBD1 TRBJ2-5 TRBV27 TGTGCCAGCAGTTCCTACAGGGGAAGGAAGACCCAGTACTTC CASSSYRGRKTQYF
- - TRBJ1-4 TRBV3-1 TGTGCCAGCAGCCAAGACGGAGCGACCCTGTTTTTT CASSQDGATLFF
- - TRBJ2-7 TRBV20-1 TGCAGTGCTAGGGACCCCCGTGGGGGAGTCGAGCAGTACTTC CSARDPRGGVEQYF